These T cell receptor beta chains were read from a single sample in a study of T cell responses to AZD1222 COVID-19 vaccine. Sequencing used immunoSEQ multiplex PCR; TCRdb keeps in-frame clones, though not all of them. The sample lists about 150,000 clones, approximately 90% occurring once. Sequencing used peripheral blood, obtained on day 0 of AZD1222 vaccination. The receptor source for this set is an adult in good health. Both conserved end residues are part of each CDR3. The order of the fields is D gene, clone size, V gene, J gene, CDR3 DNA, CDR3 protein. The D gene is left open where the match is weak. The size entry is marked missing in some rows and otherwise reads once, few, many or a size class.

D: TRBD1
size: .
V: TRBV15
J: TRBJ2-2
DNA: TGTGCCACCAGCAGGACAGGGGGTAGCACCGGGGAGCTGTTTTTT
CDR3: CATSRTGGSTGELFF

D: .
size: .
V: TRBV5-4
J: TRBJ2-4
DNA: TGTGCCAGCACTACCTCCGGGGGCGCCGAGGCCAAAAACATTCAGTACTTC
CDR3: CASTTSGGAEAKNIQYF

D: TRBD2
size: once
V: TRBV9
J: TRBJ2-7
DNA: TGTGCCAGCAGCGTAGCTCCCCGGGGGGGGTACGAGCAGTACTTC
CDR3: CASSVAPRGGYEQYF

D: .
size: .
V: TRBV11-2
J: TRBJ1-2
DNA: TGTGCCAGCAGCTTAGATGGAGGGCCCTATGGCTACACCTTC
CDR3: CASSLDGGPYGYTF

D: TRBD1
size: .
V: TRBV7-2
J: TRBJ1-1
DNA: TGTGCCAGCAGCTCAGGGGGCTACACTGAAGCTTTCTTT
CDR3: CASSSGGYTEAFF

D: .
size: .
V: TRBV5-4
J: TRBJ2-7
DNA: TGTGCCAGCAGCTTTCGGGTCGGGGGGCAGTACTTC
CDR3: CASSFRVGGQYF

D: .
size: .
V: TRBV28
J: TRBJ1-5
DNA: TGTGCCAGCAGTTTGCGTGGGCAGCCCCAGCATTTT
CDR3: CASSLRGQPQHF

D: .
size: .
V: TRBV7-2
J: TRBJ1-5
DNA: TGTGCCAGCAGCTTAGTGGGGCAGGGACTTGGCAATCAGCCCCAGCATTTT
CDR3: CASSLVGQGLGNQPQHF

D: TRBD2
size: .
V: TRBV10-3
J: TRBJ2-2
DNA: TGTGCCATCAGCGACCAGCCTAGCGGGGGGGCCGGGGAGCTGTTTTTT
CDR3: CAISDQPSGGAGELFF

D: .
size: .
V: TRBV5-6
J: TRBJ1-2
DNA: TGTGCCAGCAGTACAGGGCCCGCGGGCTATGGCTACACCTTC
CDR3: CASSTGPAGYGYTF

D: TRBD2
size: .
V: TRBV4-3
J: TRBJ2-1
DNA: TGCGCCAGCAGCCAAGATATTGCTAGCGGGGGCAGCGAGCAGTTCTTC
CDR3: CASSQDIASGGSEQFF

D: .
size: .
V: TRBV7-6
J: TRBJ2-2
DNA: TGTGCCAGCAGCTTGAGAATTACGAACACCGGGGAGCTGTTTTTT
CDR3: CASSLRITNTGELFF

D: .
size: .
V: TRBV2
J: TRBJ2-5
DNA: TGTGCCAGCAGAGGGGACCATGGCGGGACCCAGTACTTC
CDR3: CASRGDHGGTQYF

D: .
size: .
V: TRBV7-9
J: TRBJ1-4
DNA: TGTGCCAGCAGCTTACGCGGTGCAACTAATGAAAAACTGTTTTTT
CDR3: CASSLRGATNEKLFF

D: TRBD1
size: .
V: TRBV7-9
J: TRBJ1-6
DNA: TGTGCCAGCAGCCTGGGACAGGGGGCATCGACCTATAATTCACCCCTCCACTTT
CDR3: CASSLGQGASTYNSPLHF

D: TRBD1
size: .
V: TRBV4-1
J: TRBJ1-2
DNA: TGCGCCAGCAGCCCAGGGTATGTGACAGGGCTTGGCTACACCTTC
CDR3: CASSPGYVTGLGYTF

D: .
size: .
V: TRBV11-2
J: TRBJ2-2
DNA: TGTGCCAGCAGCTTTGGGGTTCCCGGGGAGCTGTTTTTT
CDR3: CASSFGVPGELFF

D: .
size: .
V: TRBV5-5
J: TRBJ1-6
DNA: TGTGCCAGCAGCTTGTTTGCAGGGAGAGATTCACCCCTCCACTTT
CDR3: CASSLFAGRDSPLHF

D: .
size: .
V: TRBV9
J: TRBJ2-7
DNA: TGTGCCAGCAGCGTCGAACAGGGATTCGTCCACGAGCAGTACTTC
CDR3: CASSVEQGFVHEQYF

D: .
size: .
V: TRBV21-1
J: TRBJ1-3
DNA: TGTGCCAGCAGCAAAGTGACTATCCGCCAGGGGAGCTCTGGAAACACCATATATTTT
CDR3: CASSKVTIRQGSSGNTIYF